The 9 T cell receptor beta chains below all came from one sample that was sequenced in a study of CD8+CD57+ T cells in acquired aplastic anemia. Genomic DNA constituted the template upon which TCR beta VDJ and CDR3 profiling was performed. One entry per CDR3 protein results from TCRdb running MiXCR on the reads. The sample records around 250,000 distinct CDR3 sequences, 82% being singletons. Patients chosen for sequencing had CD8+CD57+ cells that had expanded, as shown by flow cytometry. Sequenced material: sorted CD4+, CD8+, or CD8+CD57+ T cells (not recorded which) from PBMCs. Receptors were obtained from a human donor with aplastic anemia.

This clonotype was observed many times. Since the CDR3 does not end with the conserved phenylalanine or tryptophan, this likely comes from a read error. The DNA is left out, because the CDR3 cannot be placed on it with certainty; the CDR3 is given as TCRdb lists it. The chain combines TRBV9 with TRBJ2-3; no check of the table's D call, TRBD1, against the DNA was made. Germline V gene sequence: CDR1 SGDLS, CDR2 YYNGEE. Inclusive of both ends, the CDR3 amounts to 13 amino acids. Here the CDR3 reads CASGDGGNIQYFV.

As concerns this clonotype: Sequence at one end of the junction differs from germline and may be a read error. CDR3 region: CASSAGRGANAEQFF. CDR3 sequence (DNA): TGTGCCAGCAGCGCCGGGAGGGGCGCGAACGCTGAACAGTTCTTT. The J gene is TRBJ2-3, the V gene TRBV2; TRBD2 matches at 8 bases. The CDR3 runs 15 residues. The V gene's germline CDR1 is SNHLY and CDR2 FYNNEI.

The CDR3 nucleotides read TGCAGTGCCGAGACAGGGCTGGGCTCCTACAATGAGCAGTTCTTC. This sequence encodes CSAETGLGSYNEQFF. This chain uses TRBV20-1 with TRBJ2-1; 7 nucleotides line up with TRBD1. In germline, CDR1 is DFQATT, CDR2 SNEGSKA (reference sequence). The CDR3 spans 15 residues. J lost 0 bases, V lost 6 bases, and 8 bases had no gene match.

In regard to this clonotype: A junction boundary mismatches the germline segment, possibly from a read error. The gene calls are TRBV5-1 and TRBJ2-1, with D unresolved. This CDR3 region has 15 residues. Germline CDR1 and CDR2: SGHRS and YFSETQ. The CDR3 DNA reads TGTGCCAGCAGCGATTACAGCATCAACTCCAATGAGCAGTTCTTC. As protein: CASSDYSINSNEQFF.

Notes on this clonotype: In this CDR3 the conserved last residue, phenylalanine or tryptophan, is missing, so a read error is likely. The chain carries TRBV10-1 and TRBJ1-1, with TRBD1 as a possible D gene (6 bases). The V end was cut by 7 bases, the J end by 11 bases, with 14 bases between. The germline CDR1 and CDR2 sequences are WNHNN and SYGVQD (reference sequence). CDR3 length: 11 amino acids. DNA of the CDR3: TGCGCCAGCACCGACGGACAGTGGGCTTTCCTT. Encoded protein: CASTDGQWAFL.

A few counts support this clonotype. J is TRBJ1-4 and V is TRBV11-2; no firm D call. The CDR3 is 15 residues long. The germline V and J ends were trimmed by 0 bases and 11 bases, with 16 bases remaining between them. CDR1 and CDR2 (germline): SGHAT, FQNNGV. CDR3 DNA: TGTGCCAGCAGCTTAGATTCCGGTGAGGGCACGAAACTGTTTTTT. This translates into CASSLDSGEGTKLFF.

The CDR3 protein is CASSLPSGPDTQYTF. The DNA for the CDR3 is TGTGCCAGCAGCTTACCGTCGGGTCCCGATACGCAGTACACCTTC. The chain employs TRBV7-8 and TRBJ1-2; D uncertain. Germline V gene data show CDR1 as SGHVS and CDR2 as FQNEAQ. There are 15 residues in the CDR3. With 2 bases removed from V and 11 bases from J, the gap between germline ends came to 21 bases.

With respect to this clonotype: At one end, the junction sequence differs from germline, possibly due to a read error. CDR3 sequence: CASKKWCNTEAFF. The CDR3 nucleotides read TGTGCCAGCAAGAAATGGTGCAACACTGAAGCTTTTTTT. This chain links TRBV2 with TRBJ1-1; D gene unclear. The CDR3 sequence is 13 residues long. Germline V gives CDR1 SNHLY, CDR2 FYNNEI.

This clonotype was counted a single time. The rearrangement uses TRBV7-2 and TRBJ2-3; D is ambiguous. V was shortened by 5 bases and J by 4 bases, with 10 bases between the two germline ends. The V gene's germline CDR1 is SGHTA and CDR2 FQGNSA. The CDR3 totals 13 residues. In DNA form, the CDR3 reads TGTGCCAGCAGCGAACAAGGCGCAGATACGCAGTATTTT. Its protein product is CASSEQGADTQYF.